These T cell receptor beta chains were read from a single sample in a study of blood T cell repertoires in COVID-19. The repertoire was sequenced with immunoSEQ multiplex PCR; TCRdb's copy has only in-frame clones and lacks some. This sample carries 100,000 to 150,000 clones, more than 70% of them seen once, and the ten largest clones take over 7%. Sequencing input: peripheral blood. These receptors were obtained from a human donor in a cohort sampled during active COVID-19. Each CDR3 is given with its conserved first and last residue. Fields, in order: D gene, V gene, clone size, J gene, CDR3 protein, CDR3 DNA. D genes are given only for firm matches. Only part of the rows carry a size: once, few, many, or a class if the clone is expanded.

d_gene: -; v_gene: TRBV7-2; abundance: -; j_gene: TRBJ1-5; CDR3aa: CASSLAGGGQPQHF; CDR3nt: TGTGCCAGCAGCTTAGCAGGGGGTGGGCAGCCCCAGCATTTT
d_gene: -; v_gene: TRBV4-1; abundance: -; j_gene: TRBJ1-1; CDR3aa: CASSQLGQNTEAFF; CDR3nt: TGCGCCAGCAGCCAACTAGGACAGAACACTGAAGCTTTCTTT
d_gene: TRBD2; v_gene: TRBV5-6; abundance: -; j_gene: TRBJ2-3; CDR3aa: CASSLLGAGGPADTQYF; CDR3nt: TGTGCCAGCAGCCTCCTCGGGGCGGGGGGGCCGGCAGATACGCAGTATTTT
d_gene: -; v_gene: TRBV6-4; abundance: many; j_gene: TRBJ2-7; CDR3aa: CASIPSYEQYF; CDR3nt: TGTGCCAGCATTCCTTCCTACGAGCAGTACTTC
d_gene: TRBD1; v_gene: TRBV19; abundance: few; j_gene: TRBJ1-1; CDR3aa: CASSFATGGYNTEAFF; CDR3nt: TGTGCCAGTAGTTTTGCGACAGGGGGCTACAACACTGAAGCTTTCTTT
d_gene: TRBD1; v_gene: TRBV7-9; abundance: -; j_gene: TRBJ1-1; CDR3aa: CASSFVAGGAYTEAFF; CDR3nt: TGTGCCAGCAGCTTCGTGGCAGGGGGCGCTTACACTGAAGCTTTCTTT
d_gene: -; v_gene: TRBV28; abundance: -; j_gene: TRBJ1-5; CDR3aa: CASRGLRAESGNQPQHF; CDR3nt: TGTGCCAGCAGGGGGCTAAGGGCGGAGTCGGGCAATCAGCCCCAGCATTTT
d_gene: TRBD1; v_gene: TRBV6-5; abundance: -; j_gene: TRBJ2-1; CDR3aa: CASSTGTVNNEQFF; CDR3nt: TGTGCCAGCAGTACAGGGACAGTAAATAATGAGCAGTTCTTC
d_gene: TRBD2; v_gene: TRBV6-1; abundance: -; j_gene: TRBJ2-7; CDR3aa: CASSEIAGAYSYEQYF; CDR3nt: TGTGCCAGCAGCGAAATAGCGGGGGCCTACTCCTACGAGCAGTACTTC
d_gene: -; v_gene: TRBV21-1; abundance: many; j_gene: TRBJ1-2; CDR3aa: CASSKGPGDGYTF; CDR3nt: TGTGCCAGCAGCAAAGGTCCAGGTGATGGCTACACCTTC
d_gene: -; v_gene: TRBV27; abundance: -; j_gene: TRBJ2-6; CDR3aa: CASRSEGSGANVLTF; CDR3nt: TGTGCCAGCAGATCCGAGGGCTCTGGGGCCAACGTCCTGACTTTC
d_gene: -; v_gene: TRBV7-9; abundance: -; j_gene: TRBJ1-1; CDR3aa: CASRAGGAGTEAFF; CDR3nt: TGTGCCAGCAGAGCGGGGGGCGCCGGCACTGAAGCTTTCTTT
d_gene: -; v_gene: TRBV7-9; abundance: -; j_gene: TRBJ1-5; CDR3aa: CASSSGVGYHSNQPQHF; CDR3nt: TGTGCCAGCAGTTCAGGGGTCGGCTACCATAGCAATCAGCCCCAGCATTTT
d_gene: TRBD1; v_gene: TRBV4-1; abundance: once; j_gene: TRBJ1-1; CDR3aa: CASSQENRGPMNTEAFF; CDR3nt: TGCGCCAGCAGCCAAGAAAACAGGGGGCCTATGAACACTGAAGCTTTCTTT
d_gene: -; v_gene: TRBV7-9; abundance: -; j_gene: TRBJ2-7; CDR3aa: CASSLSSDEQYF; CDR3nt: TGTGCCAGCAGCTTATCTTCGGACGAGCAGTACTTC
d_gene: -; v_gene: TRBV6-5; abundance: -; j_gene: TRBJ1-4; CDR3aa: CASSRTATNEKLFF; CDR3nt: TGTGCCAGCAGTCGGACAGCAACTAATGAAAAACTGTTTTTT
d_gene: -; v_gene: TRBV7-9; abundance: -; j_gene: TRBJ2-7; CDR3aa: CASSLLASYEQYF; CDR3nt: TGTGCCAGCAGCTTACTGGCCTCCTACGAGCAGTACTTC
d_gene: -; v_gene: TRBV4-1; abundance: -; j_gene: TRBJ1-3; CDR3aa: CASSQEGGRPPGNTIYF; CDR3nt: TGCGCCAGCAGCCAGGAGGGGGGGCGCCCCCCTGGAAACACCATATATTTT
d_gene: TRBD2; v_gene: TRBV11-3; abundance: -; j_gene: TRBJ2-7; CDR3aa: CASSASGAWSEQYF; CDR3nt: TGTGCCAGCAGCGCTAGCGGGGCCTGGAGCGAGCAGTACTTC
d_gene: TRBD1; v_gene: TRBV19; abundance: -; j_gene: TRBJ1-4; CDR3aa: CASSTGTGLANEKLFF; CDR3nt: TGTGCCAGTAGTACCGGGACAGGGTTGGCTAATGAAAAACTGTTTTTT
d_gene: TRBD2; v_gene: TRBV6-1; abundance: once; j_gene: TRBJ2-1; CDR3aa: CASSELAGGPYNEQFF; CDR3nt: TGTGCCAGCAGTGAATTAGCGGGAGGGCCCTACAATGAGCAGTTCTTC
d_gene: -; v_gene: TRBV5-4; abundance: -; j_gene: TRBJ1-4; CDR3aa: CASSFEGAGNEKLFF; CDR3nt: TGTGCCAGCAGCTTCGAAGGGGCTGGTAATGAAAAACTGTTTTTT
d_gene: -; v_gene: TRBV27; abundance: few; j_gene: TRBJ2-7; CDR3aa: CASSWTEGYEQYF; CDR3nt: TGTGCCAGCAGTTGGACAGAAGGCTACGAGCAGTACTTC
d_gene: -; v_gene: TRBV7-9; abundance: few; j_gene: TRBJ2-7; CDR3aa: CASSSADEQYF; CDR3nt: TGTGCCAGCAGCTCCGCGGACGAGCAGTACTTC
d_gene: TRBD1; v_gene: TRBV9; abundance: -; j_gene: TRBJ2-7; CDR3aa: CASSVADPGQGTGEQYF; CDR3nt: TGTGCCAGCAGCGTAGCGGACCCGGGACAGGGGACGGGAGAGCAGTACTTC
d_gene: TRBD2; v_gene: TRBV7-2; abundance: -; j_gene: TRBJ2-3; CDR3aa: CASSFTSGNLDTQYF; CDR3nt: TGTGCCAGCAGCTTTACTAGCGGGAACTTAGATACGCAGTATTTT
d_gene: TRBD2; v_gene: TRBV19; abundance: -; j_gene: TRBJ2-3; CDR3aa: CASSIAGLSTDTQYF; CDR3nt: TGTGCCAGTAGTATAGCGGGACTATCGACAGATACGCAGTATTTT
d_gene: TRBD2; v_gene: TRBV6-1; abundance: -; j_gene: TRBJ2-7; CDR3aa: CASSKGPGLAGDEQYF; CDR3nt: TGTGCCAGCAGTAAAGGACCGGGACTAGCGGGAGACGAGCAGTACTTC
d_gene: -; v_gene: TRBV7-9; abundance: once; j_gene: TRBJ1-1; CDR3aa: CASSTGFGDTEAFF; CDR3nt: TGTGCCAGCAGCACAGGGTTTGGGGACACTGAAGCTTTCTTT
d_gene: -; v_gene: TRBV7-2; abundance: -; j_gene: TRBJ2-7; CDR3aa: CASSLVAGPEDYEQYF; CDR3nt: TGTGCCAGCAGCTTAGTTGCGGGGCCCGAAGACTACGAGCAGTACTTC
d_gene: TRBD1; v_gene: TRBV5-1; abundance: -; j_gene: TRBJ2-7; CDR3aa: CASSERGPGSYEQYF; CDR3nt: TGCGCCAGCAGCGAGAGGGGGCCAGGGTCCTACGAGCAGTACTTC
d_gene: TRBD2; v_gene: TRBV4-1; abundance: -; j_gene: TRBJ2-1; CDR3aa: CASSRGLGLARNEQFF; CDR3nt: TGCGCCAGCAGCCGGGGGTTAGGACTAGCACGGAATGAGCAGTTCTTC
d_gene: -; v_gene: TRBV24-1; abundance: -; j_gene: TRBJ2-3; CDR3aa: CATSDPAGTPADTQYF; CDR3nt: TGTGCCACCAGTGATCCGGCCGGGACTCCAGCAGATACGCAGTATTTT
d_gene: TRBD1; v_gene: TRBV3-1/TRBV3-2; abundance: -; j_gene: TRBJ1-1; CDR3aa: CASSQDPGRGRTEAFF; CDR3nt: TGTGCCAGCAGCCAAGATCCCGGCAGGGGGCGGACTGAAGCTTTCTTT
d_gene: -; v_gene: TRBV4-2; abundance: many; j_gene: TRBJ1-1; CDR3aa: CASSQERVGTEAFF; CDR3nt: TGTGCCAGCAGCCAAGAGAGGGTTGGCACTGAAGCTTTCTTT
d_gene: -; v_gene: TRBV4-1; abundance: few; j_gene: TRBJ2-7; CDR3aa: CASSQDRGYEQYF; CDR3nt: TGCGCCAGCAGCCAAGACAGGGGATACGAGCAGTACTTC
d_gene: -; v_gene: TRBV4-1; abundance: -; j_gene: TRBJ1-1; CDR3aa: CASSQVANGVGGTEAFF; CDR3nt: TGCGCCAGCAGCCAAGTTGCTAACGGGGTCGGGGGCACTGAAGCTTTCTTT
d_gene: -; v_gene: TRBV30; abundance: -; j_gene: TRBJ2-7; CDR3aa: CAWDREGTTEQYF; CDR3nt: TGTGCCTGGGACAGGGAAGGGACTACCGAGCAGTACTTC